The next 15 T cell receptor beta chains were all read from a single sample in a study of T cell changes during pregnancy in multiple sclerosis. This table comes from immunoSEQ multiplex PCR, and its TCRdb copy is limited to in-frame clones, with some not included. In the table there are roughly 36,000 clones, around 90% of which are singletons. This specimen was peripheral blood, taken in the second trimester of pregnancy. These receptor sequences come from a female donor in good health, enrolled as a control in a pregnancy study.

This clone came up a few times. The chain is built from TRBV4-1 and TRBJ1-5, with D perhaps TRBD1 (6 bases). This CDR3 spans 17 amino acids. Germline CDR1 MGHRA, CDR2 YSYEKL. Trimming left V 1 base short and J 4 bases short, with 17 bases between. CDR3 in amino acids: CASSQVLVGRGNQPQHF. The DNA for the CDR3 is TGCGCCAGCAGCCAAGTTTTAGTTGGGAGGGGGAATCAGCCCCAGCATTTT.

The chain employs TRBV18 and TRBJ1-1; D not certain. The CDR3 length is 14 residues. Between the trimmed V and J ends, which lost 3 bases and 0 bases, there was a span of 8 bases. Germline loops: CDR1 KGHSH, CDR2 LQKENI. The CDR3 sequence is CASSPGRLNTEAFF. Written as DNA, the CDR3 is TGTGCCAGCTCACCGGGCAGGCTGAACACTGAAGCTTTCTTT.

DNA of the CDR3: TGTGCCATCAGTGACCCCGACAGGGCGGATGAAAAACTGTTTTTT. Amino acids: CAISDPDRADEKLFF. V is TRBV10-3 and J is TRBJ1-4, with 7 bases fitting TRBD1. Germline values: CDR1 ENHRY, CDR2 SYGVKD. V lost 3 bases, J lost 6 bases, and 7 bases stayed unmatched. The CDR3 has 15 residues.

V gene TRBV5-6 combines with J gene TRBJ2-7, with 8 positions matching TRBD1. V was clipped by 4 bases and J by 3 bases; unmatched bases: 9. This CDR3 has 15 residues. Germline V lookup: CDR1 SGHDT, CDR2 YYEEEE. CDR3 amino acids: CASSRTGRQDYEQYF. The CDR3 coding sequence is TGTGCCAGCAGCCGGACAGGGCGCCAGGACTACGAGCAGTACTTC.

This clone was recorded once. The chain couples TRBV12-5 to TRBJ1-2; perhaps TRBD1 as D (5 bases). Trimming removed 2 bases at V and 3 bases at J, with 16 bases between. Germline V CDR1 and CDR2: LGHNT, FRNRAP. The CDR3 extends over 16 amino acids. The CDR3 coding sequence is TGTGCTAGTGGTTTGAACGTTAGGGGAGGCTACTATGGCTACACCTTC. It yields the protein CASGLNVRGGYYGYTF.

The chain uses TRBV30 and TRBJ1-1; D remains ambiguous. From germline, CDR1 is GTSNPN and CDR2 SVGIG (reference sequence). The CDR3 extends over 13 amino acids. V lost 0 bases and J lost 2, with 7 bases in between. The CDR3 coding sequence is TGTGCCTGGAGTGTAACAGACAACACTGAAGCTTTCTTT. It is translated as CAWSVTDNTEAFF.

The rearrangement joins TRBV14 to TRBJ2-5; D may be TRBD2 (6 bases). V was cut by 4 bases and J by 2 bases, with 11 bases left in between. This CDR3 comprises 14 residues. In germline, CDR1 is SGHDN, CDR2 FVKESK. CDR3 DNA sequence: TGTGCCAGCAGCCCCCTCGGACTACAAGAGACCCAGTACTTC. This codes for CASSPLGLQETQYF.

CDR3 DNA: TGTGCCAGCAGCCCTTATAATCAGGGATTTAGCAATCAGCCCCAGCATTTT. Protein product: CASSPYNQGFSNQPQHF. The gene calls are TRBV9 and TRBJ1-5, with D perhaps matching TRBD1 (5 bases). Germline V CDR1 and CDR2: SGDLS, YYNGEE. CDR3 length: 17 amino acids. The V end lost 4 bases, the J end lost 0 bases, and 17 bases lay between the germline ends.

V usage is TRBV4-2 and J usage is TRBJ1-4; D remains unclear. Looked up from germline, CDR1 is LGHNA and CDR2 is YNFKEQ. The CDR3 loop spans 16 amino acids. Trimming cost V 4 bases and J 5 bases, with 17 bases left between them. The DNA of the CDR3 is TGTGCCAGCAGCCCTAAATCCGGTGCGGGGAATGAAAAACTGTTTTTT. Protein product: CASSPKSGAGNEKLFF.

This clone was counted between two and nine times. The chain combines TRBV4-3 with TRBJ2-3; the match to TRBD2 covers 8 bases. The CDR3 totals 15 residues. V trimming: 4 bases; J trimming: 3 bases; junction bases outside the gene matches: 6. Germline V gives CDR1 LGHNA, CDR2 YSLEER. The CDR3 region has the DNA TGCGCCAGCAGCCTTAGCGGGGTTAGGACAGATACGCAGTATTTT. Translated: CASSLSGVRTDTQYF.

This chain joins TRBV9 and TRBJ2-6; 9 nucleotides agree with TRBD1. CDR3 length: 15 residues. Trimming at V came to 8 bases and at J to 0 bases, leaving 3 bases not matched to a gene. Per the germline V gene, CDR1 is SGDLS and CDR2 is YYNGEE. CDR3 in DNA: TGTGCCAGTGGGACAGGGAGCTCTGGGGCCAACGTCCTGACTTTC. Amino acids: CASGTGSSGANVLTF.

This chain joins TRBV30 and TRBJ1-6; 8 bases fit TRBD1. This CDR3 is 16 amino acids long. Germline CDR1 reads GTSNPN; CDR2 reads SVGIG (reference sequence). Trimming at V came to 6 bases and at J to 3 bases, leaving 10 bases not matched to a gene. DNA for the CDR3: TGTGCCTGCCCCGGACAGGGAACTATCTATAATTCACCCCTCCACTTT. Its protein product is CACPGQGTIYNSPLHF.

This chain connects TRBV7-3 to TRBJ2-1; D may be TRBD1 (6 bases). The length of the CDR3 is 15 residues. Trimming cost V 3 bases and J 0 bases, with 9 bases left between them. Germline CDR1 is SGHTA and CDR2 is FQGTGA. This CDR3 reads CASSFYRASYNEQFF. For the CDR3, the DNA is TGTGCCAGCAGCTTCTACAGGGCCTCCTACAATGAGCAGTTCTTC.

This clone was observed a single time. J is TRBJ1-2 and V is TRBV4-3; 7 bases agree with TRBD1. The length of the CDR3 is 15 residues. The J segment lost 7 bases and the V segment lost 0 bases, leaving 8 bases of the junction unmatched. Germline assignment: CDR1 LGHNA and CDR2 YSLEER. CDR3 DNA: TGCGCCAGCAGCCAAGATCAAGGGGGACAGTCTGGCTACACCTTC. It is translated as CASSQDQGGQSGYTF.

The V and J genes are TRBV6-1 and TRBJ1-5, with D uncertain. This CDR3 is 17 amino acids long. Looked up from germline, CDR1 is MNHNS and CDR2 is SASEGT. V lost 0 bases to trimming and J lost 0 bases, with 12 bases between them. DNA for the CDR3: TGTGCCAGCAGTGAAGCGACCGGGTTATATAGCAATCAGCCCCAGCATTTT. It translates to CASSEATGLYSNQPQHF.